This passage covers 17 T cell receptor beta chains from one sample sequenced in a study of tumor-infiltrating lymphocytes in primary liver carcinoma. The study co-extracted DNA and RNA from 20-30 mg of unsorted bulk tissue. Researchers generated TCR beta cDNA from around 0.55 ug of total RNA, relying on a constant-region primer. ARM-PCR was slightly modified, and three nested multiplex PCR rounds with it gave rise to the TCR beta libraries. In the first two PCR rounds, TRBV1-TRBV30 forward primers were paired with a C-beta reverse primer, and each round lasted roughly 9 cycles. MiXCR, run by TCRdb on the multiplex PCR reads, gives a single entry per CDR3 protein. Of about 99,000 distinct CDR3 sequences listed, roughly 69% are singletons. Source material: liver tumor tissue from sampling region 5. The subset was: tumor region T5, tumor centre. These receptors were collected from a woman aged 55-75 years with primary liver carcinoma and hepatitis B virus infection.

This rearrangement joins TRBV6-5 to TRBJ2-2; possible D gene TRBD2, 6 bases. V shed 10 bases and J shed 7 bases, with 16 bases lying between them. The CDR3 is made up of 13 amino acids. The germline CDR1 and CDR2 sequences are MNHEY and SVGAGI. CDR3: CANRRGGIGELFF. The DNA of the CDR3 is TGTGCCAACAGGAGGGGTGGCATCGGGGAGCTGTTTTTT.

Of note for this clonotype: At one end the junction does not follow the germline gene, possibly because of a read error. The chain links TRBV11-2 to TRBJ1-5, with a possible D match to TRBD1 (6 bases). The J call is doubtful: the DNA matches TRBJ2-3 better. This CDR3 is 13 amino acids long. Germline CDR1 reads SGHAT; CDR2 reads FQNNGV. In DNA form, the CDR3 reads TGTGCCATCAGCTCCGTACAGGGCCAGCCCCAGTATTTT. Its translation: CAISSVQGQPQYF.

As regards this clonotype: A clone one base away is much larger, so this may be a read error. The genes are TRBV28 and TRBJ2-7; TRBD1 might be the D (5 bases). Germline CDR1 is MDHEN and CDR2 is SYDVKM. The CDR3 contains 13 residues. The CDR3 DNA follows: TGTGCCACCAGGCTGGACACTTCCTTCGAGCAGTACTTC. Its protein product is CATRLDTSFEQYF.

The rearrangement joins TRBV11-2 to TRBJ2-1; D is possibly TRBD2 (5 bases). V lost 5 bases to trimming and J lost 7 bases, with 18 bases between them. CDR1 is SGHAT and CDR2 is FQNNGV in the germline V gene. The CDR3 is made up of 15 amino acids. The CDR3 reads CASSTTIGRSNEQFF. CDR3 bases: TGTGCCAGCAGCACGACTATTGGGAGAAGTAATGAGCAGTTCTTC.

The chain recombines TRBV11-3 with TRBJ1-1; weak D call: TRBD1 (5 bases). The CDR3 extends over 13 amino acids. Germline V gives CDR1 SGHNT, CDR2 YENEEA. V dropped 5 bases and J dropped 11 bases, with 18 bases sitting between them. The CDR3 DNA reads TGTGCCAGCAGCCGATTGGACATGGGACTGGCTTTCTTT. It translates to CASSRLDMGLAFF.

This clonotype was seen at least ten times. The V gene is TRBV6-6, the J gene TRBJ1-1, with D unresolved. The CDR3 is 12 amino acids. Germline CDR1 and CDR2: MNHNY and SVGAGI (reference sequence). V was clipped by 4 bases and J by 7 bases, with 10 bases between them. The CDR3 protein is CASSSVAGEAFF. The CDR3 nucleotides are TGTGCCAGCAGTTCCGTGGCCGGTGAAGCTTTCTTT.

As for this clonotype: The conserved final phenylalanine or tryptophan is absent from the CDR3, which likely points to a read error. The chain joins TRBV11-2 to TRBJ2-1; TRBD2 is a possible D gene (6 bases). V lost 0 bases to trimming and J lost 9 bases, with 12 bases between them. This CDR3 is built from 14 residues. Germline CDR1 reads SGHAT; CDR2 reads FQNNGV. In nucleotides, the CDR3 is TGTGCCAGCAGCTTAGAACCGGGAGCTAGTGAGCAGTTCATC. This encodes CASSLEPGASEQFI.

As concerns this clonotype: Its ends do not fully match the called genes, so a read error is possible. The chain combines TRBV30 with TRBJ2-3, with 7 bases lining up with TRBD2. Germline CDR1 is GTSNPN and CDR2 is SVGIG (reference sequence). The CDR3 has 16 amino acids. The CDR3 here is CVWSVGRQTGTDTQYF. The CDR3 DNA reads as TGTGTCTGGAGTGTCGGGAGGCAGACGGGAACAGATACGCAGTATTTT. Combining the CDR3 with reference TRBV30 and TRBJ2-3 gives the whole variable domain SQTIHQWPATLVQPVGSPLSLECTVEGTSNPNLYWYRQAAGRGLQLLFYSVGIGQISSEVPQNLSASRPQDRQFILSSKKLLLSDSGFYLCVWSVGRQTGTDTQYFGPGTRLTVL.

Comments on this clonotype: This may be a read error, as it is one base from a much larger clone. The CDR3 region is CASSSVNTEALF. Here the CDR3 DNA reads TGCGCCAGCAGCTCAGTGAACACTGAAGCTCTCTTT. The rearrangement joins TRBV5-1 to TRBJ1-1, with D unclear. The CDR3 runs 12 residues. Germline V CDR1 and CDR2: SGHRS, YFSETQ.

As regards this clonotype: A much larger clonotype is one base distant, so this may be a read error. The genes are TRBV5-1 and TRBJ2-2, with D uncertain. Germline CDR1 and CDR2: SGHRS and YFSETQ. The CDR3 is 13 amino acids. Trimming stripped 4 bases from V and 7 bases from J, with 11 bases between. CDR3 loop: CASSRVGIGELFF. The DNA for the CDR3 is TGCGCCAGCAGCAGGGTTGGCATCGGGGAGCTGTTTTTT. The full variable domain, with the rest looked up from reference TRBV5-1 and TRBJ2-2, is KAGVTQTPRYLIKTRGQQVTLSCSPISGHRSVSWYQQTPGQGLQFLFEYFSETQRNKGNFPGRFSGRQFSNSRSEMNVSTLELGDSALYLCASSRVGIGELFFGEGSRLTVL.

This clonotype was counted many times. This chain uses TRBV7-8 with TRBJ1-5, with D hard to call. Trimming took 1 base from V and 4 from J, leaving 14 bases between them. CDR1 is SGHVS and CDR2 is FQNEAQ in the germline V gene. This CDR3 region has 16 residues. DNA of the CDR3: TGTGCCAGCAGCTTAGTATTCACTCCGGGGAATCAGCCCCAGCATTTT. Protein product: CASSLVFTPGNQPQHF.

A single count supports this clonotype. The J gene is TRBJ1-4, the V gene TRBV11-2; 7 bases are a match to TRBD1. Germline CDR1 is SGHAT and CDR2 is FQNNGV. CDR3 length equals 16 residues. V was pared by 1 base and J by 7 bases, with 9 bases of the junction left unmatched. The CDR3 DNA reads as TGTGCCAGCAGCTTAGCCCCTGCAGGGGGGAGTGAAAAACTGTTTTTT. Protein sequence: CASSLAPAGGSEKLFF.

Concerning this clonotype: A read error may produce the germline difference seen at one junction end. The genes are TRBV6-1 and TRBJ1-5, with D hard to call. Per the germline V gene, CDR1 is MNHNS and CDR2 is SASEGT. The CDR3 is 19 amino acids. DNA of the CDR3: TGTACCAGCATGGAACTGGGGAGTCGGTATGGTTATAGCAATCTGCCCCAGCATTTT. It is translated as CTSMELGSRYGYSNLPQHF.

About this clonotype: Germline is not matched at one junction end, which may reflect a read error. CDR3 nucleotides: TGCGGCGTTGAAATCAGGGGGCGATGCACAGATACGCAGTATTTT. Its translation: CGVEIRGRCTDTQYF. The V gene is TRBV29-1, the J gene TRBJ2-3, with TRBD1 identical over 8 bases. Germline CDR1 reads SQVTM; CDR2 reads ANQGSEA. The CDR3 contains 15 residues.

About this clonotype: The junction differs from germline at one of its ends, possibly a read error. This sequence joins TRBV28 and TRBJ2-7, with 11 bases identical to TRBD1. The CDR3 is 15 residues long. Looked up from germline, CDR1 is MDHEN and CDR2 is SYDVKM. The CDR3 region is CASSEPGQGGYEHYF. CDR3 sequence (DNA): TGTGCCAGCAGTGAGCCGGGACAGGGGGGCTACGAGCATTACTTC.

Notes on this clonotype: The junction differs from germline at one of its ends, possibly a read error. The chain joins TRBV6-6 to TRBJ1-5, with a possible D match to TRBD1 (5 bases). Germline V gene data show CDR1 as MNHNY and CDR2 as SVGAGI (reference sequence). The CDR3 runs to 15 residues. The CDR3 DNA is TGTGCCAGCAGTTTCAGGCAGGGCAGCAATCAGCTCCAGCATTTT. Translation gives CASSFRQGSNQLQHF.

This clonotype was seen a handful of times. The gene calls are TRBV19 and TRBJ2-5; 7 nucleotides agree with TRBD2. Looked up from germline, CDR1 is LNHDA and CDR2 is SQIVND (reference sequence). J lost 4 bases, V lost 5 bases, and 7 bases had no gene match. The CDR3 consists of 14 residues. The CDR3 sequence is CASSGREGRETQYF. The CDR3 DNA follows: TGTGCCAGTAGTGGCAGGGAGGGACGAGAGACCCAGTACTTC.